The rows below give T cell receptor beta chains drawn from one sample of a study of cytomegalovirus exposure and HLA in healthy donors. The method was immunoSEQ multiplex PCR; TCRdb's version includes in-frame clones alone and lacks a portion of them. Altogether about 120,000 clones are present, over 70% being singletons, with the ten largest covering around 1.6%. Sequencing input: PBMCs. Receptors were obtained from a woman under 30 in good health and CMV-seronegative. CDR3s include the opening cysteine and the closing phenylalanine or tryptophan. A D gene is named only where the DNA matches it firmly. Only some rows state a clone size, as once, few, many or a class for expanded clones.

-,-,TRBV5-1,TRBJ2-5,TGCGCCAGCAGCTTGTGGGGGGGCCCTGAGACCCAGTACTTC,CASSLWGGPETQYF
TRBD1,-,TRBV7-2,TRBJ1-5,TGTGCCAGTAAACAGGGGGCAGGCAATCAGCCCCAGCATTTT,CASKQGAGNQPQHF
-,-,TRBV5-1,TRBJ1-5,TGCGCCAGCAGCTTGATTCAGGGTAAACAGCCCCAGCATTTT,CASSLIQGKQPQHF
-,-,TRBV2,TRBJ1-4,TGTGCCAGCAGTGATACCACAGGGTTAGAAAAACTGTTTTTT,CASSDTTGLEKLFF
-,once,TRBV10-3,TRBJ1-2,TGTGCCATCGGGGGGAATCCCTATGGCTACACCTTC,CAIGGNPYGYTF
-,-,TRBV9,TRBJ1-2,TGTGCCAGCAGCCCCAGGGGACATCCTAACTATGGCTACACCTTC,CASSPRGHPNYGYTF
TRBD1,-,TRBV7-9,TRBJ1-2,TGTGCCAGCAGCTTGCAGGGGGCCTTAGACTATGGCTACACCTTC,CASSLQGALDYGYTF
-,-,TRBV9,TRBJ1-2,TGTGCCAGCAGCGTAGCTTCGGGGGAAGATGGCTACACCTTC,CASSVASGEDGYTF
-,-,TRBV7-9,TRBJ1-1,TGTGCCAGCAGCTTAGCTATGCAGGGGAAAGCTTTCTTT,CASSLAMQGKAFF
-,once,TRBV10-1,TRBJ1-6,TGCGCCAGCAGTGAGTCCGGGTTTAATTCACCCCTCCACTTT,CASSESGFNSPLHF
TRBD1,-,TRBV30,TRBJ2-1,TGTGCCTGGACAGGGGGCTACAATGAGCAGTTCTTC,CAWTGGYNEQFF
-,few,TRBV5-4,TRBJ2-4,TGTGCCAGCAGCTTGGAAATAGGGGAAAACATTCAGTACTTC,CASSLEIGENIQYF
TRBD2,-,TRBV28,TRBJ2-2,TGTGCCAGCAGTGGGGGGGAGTACACCGGGGAGCTGTTTTTT,CASSGGEYTGELFF
-,once,TRBV14,TRBJ1-6,TGTGCCAGCAGCCGCGACAGCGTTTCACCCCTCCACTTT,CASSRDSVSPLHF
-,-,TRBV2,TRBJ2-3,TGTGCCAGCAGTGAAGAAGGAGCAAGCACTTACACAGATACGCAGTATTTT,CASSEEGASTYTDTQYF
TRBD1,once,TRBV28,TRBJ1-2,TGTGCCAGCAGTCTACCCCGGGACAGGGGTTTTTATGGCTACACCTTC,CASSLPRDRGFYGYTF
-,-,TRBV7-2,TRBJ1-1,TGTGCCACCAGGTTGGCACCGATGAACGCTGAAGCTTTCTTT,CATRLAPMNAEAFF
TRBD1,few,TRBV5-4,TRBJ1-6,TGTGCCAGCAGCCCGGACAGGAGGACACCCCTCCACTTT,CASSPDRRTPLHF
-,-,TRBV2,TRBJ1-5,TGTGCCAGCAGTAAACAGGGAGTAGGCAATCAGCCCCAGCATTTT,CASSKQGVGNQPQHF
-,-,TRBV4-1,TRBJ1-1,TGCGCCAGCAGCCAAGGGGCTCGCGGGGCCGTGAACACTGAAGCTTTCTTT,CASSQGARGAVNTEAFF
TRBD1,-,TRBV6-1,TRBJ2-4,TGTGCCAGCAGTGAGGTACAGGGGGCGACCAAAAACATTCAGTACTTC,CASSEVQGATKNIQYF
-,once,TRBV6-6,TRBJ2-7,TGTGCCAGCAGTTACCAGGGGTTTGACGAGCAGTACTTC,CASSYQGFDEQYF
TRBD2,once,TRBV7-6,TRBJ2-1,TGTGCCAGCAGCGGATGGACTAGCGGGGGGAGCAATGAGCAGTTCTTC,CASSGWTSGGSNEQFF
-,-,TRBV6-5,TRBJ1-2,TGTGCCAGCAGTCCAGACAGCGCCGGCTACACCTTC,CASSPDSAGYTF
TRBD2,-,TRBV5-6,TRBJ2-7,TGTGCCAGCAGCTTGAGCGGGGGGGCCCGGTCCTACGAGCAGTACTTC,CASSLSGGARSYEQYF
-,few,TRBV19,TRBJ2-3,TGTGCCAGTAGTATAGGGACTAGCACAGATACGCAGTATTTT,CASSIGTSTDTQYF
-,-,TRBV11-3,TRBJ1-1,TGTGCCAGCAGCTTAGACAGGAACACTGAAGCTTTCTTT,CASSLDRNTEAFF
TRBD1,-,TRBV2,TRBJ1-5,TGTGCCAGCAGTGTGGGAGGACAGGGGCATCAGCCCCAGCATTTT,CASSVGGQGHQPQHF
TRBD1,few,TRBV28,TRBJ1-2,TGTGCCAGCAGTTCTCCAACAGGGGGCGCCTATGGCTACACCTTC,CASSSPTGGAYGYTF
TRBD2,-,TRBV6-1,TRBJ2-1,TGTGCCAGCAGCAACCCTAGCGGGGGGCTGAATGAGCAGTTCTTC,CASSNPSGGLNEQFF
TRBD1,-,TRBV2,TRBJ2-3,TGTGCCGGCGGGACAGGGGTTACCGCTAGCACAGATACGCAGTATTTT,CAGGTGVTASTDTQYF
-,-,TRBV9,TRBJ2-5,TGTGCCAGCAGCGCGCAGGGAGAGACCCAGTACTTC,CASSAQGETQYF
TRBD2,few,TRBV5-1,TRBJ2-5,TGCGCCAGCAGCGCGACTAGCGGGGGGTTAGAGACCCAGTACTTC,CASSATSGGLETQYF
TRBD1,-,TRBV9,TRBJ1-4,TGTGCCAGCAGCGTAGCTGGCTACGCCGGGACAGGGGATGAAAAACTGTTTTTT,CASSVAGYAGTGDEKLFF
-,-,TRBV2,TRBJ2-3,TGTGCCAGCACTACAAACGCGAGGGGCACAGATACGCAGTATTTT,CASTTNARGTDTQYF
TRBD1,-,TRBV5-6,TRBJ1-6,TGTGCCAGCAGCTCAGGCCGACAGGGACCCTATAATTCACCCCTCCACTTT,CASSSGRQGPYNSPLHF
TRBD2,few,TRBV5-4,TRBJ2-5,TGTGCCAGCAGCTCCACTAGCGGGGGGGCGGAGACCCAGTACTTC,CASSSTSGGAETQYF
-,-,TRBV2,TRBJ2-7,TGTGCCAGCAGCTGGCGGGGCTCCTACGAGCAGTACTTC,CASSWRGSYEQYF
-,-,TRBV28,TRBJ1-1,TGTGCCAGCAGTTGGGCAGGGAACACTGAAGCTTTCTTT,CASSWAGNTEAFF
-,-,TRBV29-1,TRBJ1-1,TGCAGCGGCCTCAGGGGATGGGAGACTGAAGCTTTCTTT,CSGLRGWETEAFF
TRBD1,-,TRBV4-1,TRBJ1-4,TGCGCCAGCAGCCAAGAGGGAACAGGGGGCCTTGAAAAACTGTTTTTT,CASSQEGTGGLEKLFF
TRBD1,-,TRBV5-1,TRBJ1-1,TGCGCCAGCAGCGTAAGACAGGGGAGAGACACTGAAGCTTTCTTT,CASSVRQGRDTEAFF
-,-,TRBV19,TRBJ2-2,TGTGCCAGTAGTATTGGGGGCACTAACACCGGGGAGCTGTTTTTT,CASSIGGTNTGELFF